This TCR beta chain originates from a study of T cell responses to AZD1222 COVID-19 vaccine. Study-wide points: Samples come after the peak T cell response, not at day 14. Spike-specific TCR breadth and depth grew following two AZD1222 doses. The sample set comprised mostly white British donors with more females, and clonal diversity was possibly underestimated.

Assay used: immunoSEQ multiplex PCR; TCRdb lists only in-frame clones, some missing. The sample lists tens of thousands of clones, about 90% occurring once. A word on this clone: Its antigen is as yet unknown.

Trimming removed 2 bases from V and 8 bases from J, with 3 bases in between. This CDR3 has 11 residues. The rearrangement joins TRBV12-3 or TRBV12-4 to TRBJ2-2; D not resolved. The input for sequencing was peripheral blood, taken on day 0 of AZD1222 vaccination. The source of this sequence is an adult in good health. The CDR3 DNA reads as TGTGCCAGCAGTTTACCGGGGGAGCTGTTTTTT. It encodes CASSLPGELFF.